The 5 T cell receptor beta chains below were found in one sample sequenced in a study of T-cell memory formation after mild COVID-19. TCRdb processed the 5' RACE reads anew with MiXCR; each CDR3 protein has one entry. The sample lists a few hundred thousand distinct CDR3 sequences, around a sixth seen once, with 20% to 25% in the top ten. The sequenced sample was PBMCs or a T cell subset sorted from them (not recorded which). The origin of the receptors is a man aged 18 to 29 who had mild COVID-19 (a few samples of this study predate the infection). Cell type and time point are not known.

This clonotype has only a few counts. The rearrangement links TRBV20-1 to TRBJ2-1; TRBD1 agrees at 8 bases. This CDR3 spans 14 amino acids. The germline V gene has CDR1 DFQATT and CDR2 SNEGSKA (reference sequence). V lost 5 bases and J lost 6; bases outside the gene matches: 9. Written as DNA, the CDR3 is TGCAGTGCTCTCCGACAGGGGAGGTCCAATGAGCAGTTCTTC. Its protein is CSALRQGRSNEQFF.

This clonotype has at least ten counts. J is TRBJ2-3 and V is TRBV5-1; 10 positions agree with TRBD2. V was pared by 0 bases and J by 5 bases, with 0 bases of the junction left unmatched. The CDR3 is 14 amino acids. From germline, CDR1 is SGHRS and CDR2 YFSETQ. The CDR3 protein is CASSLGTSGDTQYF. DNA for the CDR3: TGCGCCAGCAGCTTGGGGACTAGCGGAGATACGCAGTATTTT.

This clonotype turned up a few times. The chain joins TRBV20-1 to TRBJ2-3; D possibly corresponds to TRBD2 (6 bases). The germline V gene encodes CDR1 DFQATT and CDR2 SNEGSKA (reference sequence). Trimming removed 1 base from V and 5 bases from J, with 13 bases in between. This CDR3 is 14 amino acids long. The CDR3 DNA reads TGCAGTGCTAGAGTTCCCGGGGGTAGAGATACGCAGTATTTT. This translates into CSARVPGGRDTQYF.

This clonotype occurred a few times. The V gene is TRBV27, the J gene TRBJ1-2; possibly TRBD1 for D (6 bases). Germline-derived CDR1 and CDR2 are MNHEY and SMNVEV (reference sequence). Trimming cost V 8 bases and J 7 bases, with 17 bases left between them. The CDR3 has 13 amino acids. The CDR3 is CASGKRDTAGYTF. Written as DNA, the CDR3 is TGTGCCAGCGGTAAGCGGGACACTGCTGGCTACACCTTC.

This clonotype appeared a few times. This sequence joins TRBV20-1 and TRBJ1-4; D is possibly TRBD1 (5 bases). The CDR3 totals 15 residues. Trimming cost V 2 bases and J 2 bases, with 12 bases left between them. The germline V gene has CDR1 DFQATT and CDR2 SNEGSKA (reference sequence). The CDR3 DNA reads TGCAGTGCTAGAAGATACAGGTCGACTAATGAAAAACTGTTTTTT. Its translation: CSARRYRSTNEKLFF.